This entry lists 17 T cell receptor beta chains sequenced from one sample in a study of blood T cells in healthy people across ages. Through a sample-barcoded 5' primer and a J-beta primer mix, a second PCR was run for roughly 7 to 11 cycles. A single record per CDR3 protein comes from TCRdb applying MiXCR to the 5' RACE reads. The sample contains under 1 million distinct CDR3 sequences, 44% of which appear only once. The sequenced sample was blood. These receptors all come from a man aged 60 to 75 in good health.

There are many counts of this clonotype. CDR3 loop: CAIRDGTYEQYF. CDR3 sequence (DNA): TGTGCCATCAGGGACGGGACCTACGAGCAGTACTTC. V gene TRBV10-3 combines with J gene TRBJ2-7; TRBD2 might be the D (5 bases). This CDR3 has 12 amino acids. The V and J ends lost 6 bases and 2 bases respectively, with 8 bases between them. Germline assignment: CDR1 ENHRY and CDR2 SYGVKD.

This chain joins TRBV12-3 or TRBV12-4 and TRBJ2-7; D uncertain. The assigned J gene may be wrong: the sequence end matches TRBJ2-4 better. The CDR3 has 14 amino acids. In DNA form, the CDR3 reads TGTGCCAGCAGTTTATTATCAGCAGAAAACATTCAGTACTTC. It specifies CASSLLSAENIQYF.

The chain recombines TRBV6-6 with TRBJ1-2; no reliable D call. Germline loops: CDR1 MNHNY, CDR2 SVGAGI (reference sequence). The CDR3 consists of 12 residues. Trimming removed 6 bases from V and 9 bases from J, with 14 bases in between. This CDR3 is CASSPRASSYTF. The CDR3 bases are TGTGCCAGCAGCCCCAGAGCTTCTAGCTACACCTTC.

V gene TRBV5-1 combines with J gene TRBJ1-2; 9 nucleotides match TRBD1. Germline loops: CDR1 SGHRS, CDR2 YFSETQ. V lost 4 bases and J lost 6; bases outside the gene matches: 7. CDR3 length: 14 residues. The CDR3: CASSHRDRVDGYTF. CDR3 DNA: TGCGCCAGCAGCCACCGGGACAGGGTCGATGGCTACACCTTC.

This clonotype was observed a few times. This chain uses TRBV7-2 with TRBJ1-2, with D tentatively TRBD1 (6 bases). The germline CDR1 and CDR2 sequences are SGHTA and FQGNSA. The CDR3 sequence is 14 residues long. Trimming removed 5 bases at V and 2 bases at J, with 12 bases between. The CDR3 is CASSVDTGNYGYTF. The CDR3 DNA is TGTGCCAGCAGCGTGGATACAGGGAACTATGGCTACACCTTC. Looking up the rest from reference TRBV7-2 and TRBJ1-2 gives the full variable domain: GAGVSQSPSNKVTEKGKDVELRCDPISGHTALYWYRQSLGQGLEFLIYFQGNSAPDKSGLPSDRFSAERTGGSVSTLTIQRTQQEDSAVYLCASSVDTGNYGYTFGSGTRLTVV.

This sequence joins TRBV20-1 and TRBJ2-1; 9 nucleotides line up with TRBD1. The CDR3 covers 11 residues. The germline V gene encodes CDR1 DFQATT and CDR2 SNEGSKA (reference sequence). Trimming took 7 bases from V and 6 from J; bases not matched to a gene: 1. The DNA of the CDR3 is TGCAGTGGGGACAGGGTCAATGAGCAGTTCTTC. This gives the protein CSGDRVNEQFF.

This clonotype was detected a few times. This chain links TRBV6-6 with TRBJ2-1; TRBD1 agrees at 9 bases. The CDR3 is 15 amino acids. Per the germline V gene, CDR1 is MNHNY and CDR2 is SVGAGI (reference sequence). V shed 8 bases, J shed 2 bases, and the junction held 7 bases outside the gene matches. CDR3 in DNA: TGTGCCAGCTCCTACACAGGGGGCCCCTACAATGAGCAGTTCTTC. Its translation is CASSYTGGPYNEQFF.

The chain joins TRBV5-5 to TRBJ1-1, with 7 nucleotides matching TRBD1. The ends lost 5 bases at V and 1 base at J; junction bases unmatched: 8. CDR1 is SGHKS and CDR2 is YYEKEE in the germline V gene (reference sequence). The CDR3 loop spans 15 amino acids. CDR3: CASSKKTGWNTEAFF. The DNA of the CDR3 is TGTGCCAGCAGTAAGAAGACAGGGTGGAACACTGAAGCTTTCTTT.

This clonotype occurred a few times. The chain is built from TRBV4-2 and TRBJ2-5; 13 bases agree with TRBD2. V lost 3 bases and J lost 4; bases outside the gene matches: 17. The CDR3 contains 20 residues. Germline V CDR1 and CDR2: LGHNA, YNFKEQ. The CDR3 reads CASSQLRTSGGVGARETQYF. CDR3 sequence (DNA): TGTGCCAGCAGCCAGCTACGGACTAGCGGGGGAGTTGGAGCAAGAGAGACCCAGTACTTC.

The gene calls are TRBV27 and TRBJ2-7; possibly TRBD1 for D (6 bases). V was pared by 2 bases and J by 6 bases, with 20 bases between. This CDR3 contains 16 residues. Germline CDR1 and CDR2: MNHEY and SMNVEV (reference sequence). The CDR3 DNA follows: TGTGCCAGCAGTTTAACGGGCGGCTTAGGGGGACGCGAGCAGTACTTC. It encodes CASSLTGGLGGREQYF.

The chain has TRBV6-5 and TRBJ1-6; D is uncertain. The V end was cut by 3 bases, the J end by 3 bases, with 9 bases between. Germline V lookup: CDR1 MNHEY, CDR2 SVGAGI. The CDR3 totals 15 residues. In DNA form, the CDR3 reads TGTGCCAGCAGTTATGCCGGGAGCTATAATTCACCCCTCCACTTT. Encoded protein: CASSYAGSYNSPLHF.

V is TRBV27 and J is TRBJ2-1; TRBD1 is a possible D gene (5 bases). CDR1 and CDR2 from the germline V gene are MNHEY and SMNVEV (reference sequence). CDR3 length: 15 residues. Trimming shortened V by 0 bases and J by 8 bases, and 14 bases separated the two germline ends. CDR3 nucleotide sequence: TGTGCCAGCAGTTTATCGGGCAGGGCGAGCCATGAGCAGTTCTTC. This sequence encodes CASSLSGRASHEQFF.

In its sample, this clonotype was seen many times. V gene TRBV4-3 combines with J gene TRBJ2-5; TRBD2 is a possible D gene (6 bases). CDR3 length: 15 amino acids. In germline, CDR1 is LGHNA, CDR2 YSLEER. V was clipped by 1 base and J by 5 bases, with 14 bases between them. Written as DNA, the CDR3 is TGCGCCAGCAGCCAAGGATGGCGGGGCGGGGAGACCCAGTACTTC. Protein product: CASSQGWRGGETQYF.

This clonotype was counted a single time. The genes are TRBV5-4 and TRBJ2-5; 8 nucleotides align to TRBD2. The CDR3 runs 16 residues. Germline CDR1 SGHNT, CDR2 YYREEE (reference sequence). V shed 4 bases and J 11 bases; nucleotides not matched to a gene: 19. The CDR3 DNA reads TGTGCCAGCAGCCCCGGAGTAGCGGGGTGGTCGGGTGAGCAGTACTTC. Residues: CASSPGVAGWSGEQYF. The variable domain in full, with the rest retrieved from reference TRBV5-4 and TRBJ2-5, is ETGVTQSPTHLIKTRGQQVTLRCSSQSGHNTVSWYQQALGQGPQFIFQYYREEENGRGNFPPRFSGLQFPNYSSELNVNALELDDSALYLCASSPGVAGWSGEQYFGPGTRLLVL.

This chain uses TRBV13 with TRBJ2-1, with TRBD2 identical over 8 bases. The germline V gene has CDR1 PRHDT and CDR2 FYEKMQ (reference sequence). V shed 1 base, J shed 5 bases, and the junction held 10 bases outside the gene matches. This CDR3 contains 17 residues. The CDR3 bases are TGTGCCAGCAGCTTAGCCTCTACCGGGGGGGCTAACAATGAGCAGTTCTTC. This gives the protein CASSLASTGGANNEQFF.

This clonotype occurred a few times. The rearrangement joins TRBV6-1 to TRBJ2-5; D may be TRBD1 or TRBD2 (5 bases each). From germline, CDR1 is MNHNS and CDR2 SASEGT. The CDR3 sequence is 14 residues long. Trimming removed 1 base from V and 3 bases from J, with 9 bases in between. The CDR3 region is CASSEGGAKETQYF. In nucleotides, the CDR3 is TGTGCCAGCAGTGAAGGAGGGGCGAAAGAGACCCAGTACTTC.

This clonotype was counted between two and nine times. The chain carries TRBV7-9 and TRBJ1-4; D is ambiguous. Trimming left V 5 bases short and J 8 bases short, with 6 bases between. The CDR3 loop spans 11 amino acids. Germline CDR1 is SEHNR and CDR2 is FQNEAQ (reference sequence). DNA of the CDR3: TGTGCCAGCAGCAGAGGGGAAAAACTGTTTTTT. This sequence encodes CASSRGEKLFF.